The source of this T cell receptor beta chain is a study of neurological immune-mediated disorders. Points on this clonotype: Its antigen remains unknown. The germline gene is not matched at one end of the junction; a read error may be the cause.

Germline values: CDR1 MGHRA, CDR2 YSYEKL. The CDR3 sequence is 15 residues long. General study results and limits: No CDR3 amino acid sequences were shared by expanded clones across subjects, suggesting private repertoires in all groups. Repertoires from 18 of 34 multiple sclerosis patients grouped phylogenetically into a related-CDR3 cluster, suggesting a possible signature.

Each TCR transcript was tagged with a 10-nucleotide random UMI during 5'RACE. TCRdb re-derived calls from the 5' RACE reads in MiXCR, one entry per CDR3 protein. The data contain 80,000 to 100,000 distinct CDR3 sequences, roughly 3.2% of them singletons. This chain links TRBV4-1 with TRBJ1-2; the match to TRBD1 covers 9 bases. The clonotype originates from a woman aged 50 to 60 with multiple sclerosis. The specimen sequenced was PBMCs. The CDR3 DNA is TGCGCCAGCAGCCAAGGTCCGGGACAGGGCTATAGCTACACCTTC. It yields the protein CASSQGPGQGYSYTF.